The T cell receptor (beta chain) described here comes from a study of blood T cell repertoires in COVID-19. V shed 3 bases and J 5 bases; nucleotides not matched to a gene: 8. From germline, CDR1 is KGHDR and CDR2 SFDVKD. The CDR3 extends over 15 amino acids. Generated by immunoSEQ multiplex PCR, the TCRdb table keeps only in-frame clones and is missing some. The sample lists 180,000 or so clones; 60% to 80% were seen once. This clone was counted a single time. The source of this sequence is a man aged 55 to 70 who had been exposed to COVID-19. This chain connects TRBV24-1 to TRBJ2-5; 7 bases match TRBD1. The material sequenced was PBMCs or T cells enriched from blood (not recorded which). The CDR3 nucleotides read TGTGCCACCAGTGATCCGACAGGGTTTAAGGAGACCCAGTACTTC. The encoded protein is CATSDPTGFKETQYF.